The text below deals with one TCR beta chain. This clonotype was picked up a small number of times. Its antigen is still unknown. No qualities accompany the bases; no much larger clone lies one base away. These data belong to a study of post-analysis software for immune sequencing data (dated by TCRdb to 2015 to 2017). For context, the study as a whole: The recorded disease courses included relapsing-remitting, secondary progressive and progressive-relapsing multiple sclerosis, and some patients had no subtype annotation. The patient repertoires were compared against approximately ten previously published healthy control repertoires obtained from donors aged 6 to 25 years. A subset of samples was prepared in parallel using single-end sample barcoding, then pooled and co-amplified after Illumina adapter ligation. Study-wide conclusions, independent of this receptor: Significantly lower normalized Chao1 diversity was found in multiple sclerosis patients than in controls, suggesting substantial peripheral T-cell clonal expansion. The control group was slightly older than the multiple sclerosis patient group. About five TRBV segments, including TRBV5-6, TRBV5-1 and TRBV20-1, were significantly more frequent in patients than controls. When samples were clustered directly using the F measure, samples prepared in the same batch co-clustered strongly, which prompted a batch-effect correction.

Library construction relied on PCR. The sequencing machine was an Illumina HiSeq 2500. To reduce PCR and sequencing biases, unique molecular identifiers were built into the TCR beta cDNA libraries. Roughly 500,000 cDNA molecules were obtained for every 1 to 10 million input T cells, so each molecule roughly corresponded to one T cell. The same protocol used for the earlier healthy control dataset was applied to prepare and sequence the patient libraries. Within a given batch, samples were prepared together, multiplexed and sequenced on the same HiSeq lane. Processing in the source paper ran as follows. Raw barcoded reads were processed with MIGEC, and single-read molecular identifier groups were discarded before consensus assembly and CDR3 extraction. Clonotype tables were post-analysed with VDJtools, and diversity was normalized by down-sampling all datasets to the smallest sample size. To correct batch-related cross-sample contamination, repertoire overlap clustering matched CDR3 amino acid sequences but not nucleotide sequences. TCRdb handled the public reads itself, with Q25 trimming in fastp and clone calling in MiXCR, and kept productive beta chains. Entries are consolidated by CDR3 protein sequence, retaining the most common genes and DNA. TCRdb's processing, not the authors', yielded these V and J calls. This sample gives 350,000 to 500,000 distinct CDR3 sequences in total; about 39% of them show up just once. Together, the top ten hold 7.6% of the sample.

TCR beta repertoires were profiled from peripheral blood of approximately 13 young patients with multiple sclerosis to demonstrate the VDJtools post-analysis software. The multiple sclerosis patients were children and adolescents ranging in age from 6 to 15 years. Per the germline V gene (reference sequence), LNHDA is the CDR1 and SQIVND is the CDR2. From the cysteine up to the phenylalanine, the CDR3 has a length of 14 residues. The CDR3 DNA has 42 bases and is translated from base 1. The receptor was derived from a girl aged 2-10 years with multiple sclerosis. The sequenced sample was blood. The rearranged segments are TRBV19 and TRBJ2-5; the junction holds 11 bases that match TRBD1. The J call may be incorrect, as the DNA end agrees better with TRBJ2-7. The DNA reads TGTGCCAGTAGTCCCGGGACAGGGGGAGGCGAGCAGTACTTC. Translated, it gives CASSPGTGGGEQYF.